The 8 T cell receptor beta chains listed next were all sequenced from one sample in a study of shared clonotypes between healthy human individuals (TCRdb year 2020). The library came from the immunoSEQ multiplex PCR assay. This immuneACCESS table, as held by TCRdb, lists in-frame sequences with V and J called but not all clones. Of the missing ones, under half trace to an unresolved V gene in checked studies; the others have no known cause. Within this sample are some 2,500,000 clones, with roughly 93% of them counted one time only. The ten most abundant clones make up about 0.34% of the sample. The material sequenced was naive CD4+ T cells from PBMCs. Per the publication, the cell subset or site label means: CD45RA+ positively selected. The receptors derive from a man between 18 and 35 years old in good health. Some clones in this sample may be carry-over from other donors' samples.

The chain couples TRBV29-1 to TRBJ2-3, with D perhaps TRBD1 (6 bases). There are 14 residues in the CDR3. CDR1 and CDR2 from the germline V gene are SQVTM and ANQGSEA. The V gene lost 6 bases and the J gene lost 5 bases, with 18 bases spanning the gap. DNA for the CDR3: TGCAGCGTAACAGGGCTTTCGGTAGGAGATACGCAGTATTTT. Its translation: CSVTGLSVGDTQYF.

The V gene is TRBV4-2, the J gene TRBJ2-3; 11 nucleotides match TRBD2. Trimming at V came to 4 bases and at J to 0 bases, leaving 9 bases not matched to a gene. Germline V gene data show CDR1 as LGHNA and CDR2 as YNFKEQ. The CDR3 is 18 residues long. CDR3 bases: TGTGCCAGCAGCCGTGGACTAGCGGGCCCCATTAGCACAGATACGCAGTATTTT. It encodes CASSRGLAGPISTDTQYF.

This clone has a single count. V usage is TRBV7-8 and J usage is TRBJ2-2; D unresolved. CDR1 is SGHVS, CDR2 FQNEAQ, per germline. The CDR3 loop spans 16 amino acids. V shed 2 bases and J shed 1 base, with 11 bases lying between them. Here the CDR3 DNA reads TGTGCCAGCAGCTTATTGGCTGCCCTGAACACCGGGGAGCTGTTTTTT. Its protein product is CASSLLAALNTGELFF.

The chain uses TRBV6-5 and TRBJ2-1, with 9 bases identical to TRBD2. This CDR3 has 14 residues. Germline CDR1 reads MNHEY; CDR2 reads SVGAGI. V lost 8 bases and J lost 3; bases outside the gene matches: 5. The CDR3 sequence: CASRRTSVYNEQFF. CDR3 nucleotides: TGTGCCAGCCGCCGGACTAGCGTCTACAATGAGCAGTTCTTC.

The CDR3 sequence: CASSLGAGGRAGYEQYF. CDR3 nucleotides: TGTGCCAGCAGCTTAGGGGCCGGCGGGAGGGCCGGGTACGAGCAGTACTTC. The J gene is TRBJ2-7, the V gene TRBV7-8; 9 bases agree with TRBD2. The CDR3 has 17 amino acids. V dropped 1 base and J dropped 4; count of bases not matched to a gene: 11. Per the germline V gene, CDR1 is SGHVS and CDR2 is FQNEAQ.

The chain couples TRBV2 to TRBJ2-1; D is ambiguous. This CDR3 contains 12 residues. V was cut by 4 bases and J by 6 bases, with 7 bases left in between. In germline, CDR1 is SNHLY, CDR2 FYNNEI. For the CDR3, the DNA is TGTGCCAGCAGTGTAAAGGCCAATGAGCAGTTCTTC. Protein: CASSVKANEQFF.

V and J are TRBV5-4 and TRBJ2-7; D is tentatively TRBD1 or TRBD2 (6 bases each). CDR3 length: 14 amino acids. Germline V gene sequence: CDR1 SGHNT, CDR2 YYREEE (reference sequence). With 2 bases removed from V and 4 bases from J, the gap between germline ends came to 13 bases. The CDR3 region has the DNA TGTGCCAGCAGCTTTGGTCAGGGGAGGTACGAGCAGTACTTC. This gives the protein CASSFGQGRYEQYF.

The DNA for the CDR3 is TGCGCCAGCAGCAACCCGACGGGTACTACTAACTATGGCTACACCTTC. It specifies CASSNPTGTTNYGYTF. J is TRBJ1-2 and V is TRBV5-1; no reliable D call. This CDR3 comprises 16 residues. Germline V gene sequence: CDR1 SGHRS, CDR2 YFSETQ. With 4 bases removed from V and 0 bases from J, the gap between germline ends came to 16 bases.